Below, 8 T cell receptor beta chains from the same sample are listed, as sequenced in a study of cytomegalovirus exposure and HLA in healthy donors. A multiplex PCR was run with 60 Vbeta primers and 13 Jbeta primers. Clones were sequenced by immunoSEQ multiplex PCR, and TCRdb holds only the in-frame ones, with some missing. This sample has roughly 100,000 clones; about 81% occur once, and the top ten carry roughly 1.9%. Sequenced input: PBMCs. These receptors came from a man under 40 in good health and CMV-seronegative.

This clone was recorded once. V gene TRBV7-9 combines with J gene TRBJ1-4; 8 bases map to TRBD1. CDR3 length: 15 residues. V shed 4 bases and J 8 bases; nucleotides not matched to a gene: 9. Per the germline V gene, CDR1 is SEHNR and CDR2 is FQNEAQ (reference sequence). In DNA, the CDR3 is TGTGCCAGCAGCTCTAAGGGCCGACAGGGGGAAAAACTGTTTTTT. Residues: CASSSKGRQGEKLFF.

The genes are TRBV6-5 and TRBJ2-3, with D tentatively TRBD2 (5 bases). Trimming cost V 8 bases and J 2 bases, with 11 bases left between them. The germline V gene encodes CDR1 MNHEY and CDR2 SVGAGI. The CDR3 runs to 13 residues. The CDR3 is CASVSDHTDTQYF. The CDR3 bases are TGTGCCAGCGTTAGCGATCACACAGATACGCAGTATTTT.

This clone was counted only a few times. This sequence joins TRBV4-3 and TRBJ1-4; D is ambiguous. CDR1 LGHNA and CDR2 YSLEER come from the germline V gene. The CDR3 is 15 amino acids. Trimming pared 0 bases from V and 6 bases from J, leaving 11 bases between. The CDR3 reads CASSQDSGLDEKLFF. CDR3 coding DNA: TGCGCCAGCAGCCAAGATTCAGGTTTAGATGAAAAACTGTTTTTT.

The V gene is TRBV6-6, the J gene TRBJ2-7; D perhaps matches TRBD1 (5 bases). The germline V gene has CDR1 MNHNY and CDR2 SVGAGI (reference sequence). This CDR3 is 14 amino acids long. The V end was cut by 0 bases, the J end by 5 bases, with 11 bases between. The CDR3 coding sequence is TGTGCCAGCAGTTACTCTCGGACACTGGACGAGCAGTACTTC. It encodes CASSYSRTLDEQYF.

The chain recombines TRBV5-4 with TRBJ2-2, with D possibly being TRBD2 (5 bases). Between the trimmed V and J ends, which lost 6 bases and 4 bases, there was a span of 19 bases. Germline V gene data show CDR1 as SGHNT and CDR2 as YYREEE (reference sequence). The CDR3 sequence is 16 residues long. The CDR3 coding sequence is TGTGCCAGCAAAAACAACCGGAGGTCGAGCACCGGGGAGCTGTTTTTT. Translating it yields CASKNNRRSSTGELFF.

The chain has TRBV13 and TRBJ2-3; D may be TRBD1 (6 bases). Between the trimmed V and J ends, which lost 3 bases and 5 bases, there was a span of 15 bases. The CDR3 spans 15 residues. Germline CDR1 is PRHDT and CDR2 is FYEKMQ (reference sequence). CDR3 residues: CASSLIGTRGDTQYF. For the CDR3, the DNA is TGTGCCAGCAGCTTGATTGGGACAAGGGGAGATACGCAGTATTTT.

The chain recombines TRBV11-2 with TRBJ2-4; D is possibly TRBD2 (7 bases). Looked up from germline, CDR1 is SGHAT and CDR2 is FQNNGV. Trimming took off 0 bases at V and 3 bases at J, with 12 bases between the two ends. This CDR3 is built from 16 residues. The CDR3 DNA follows: TGTGCCAGCAGCTTAGAGCCGGGGGGCCTCAAAAACATTCAGTACTTC. Its translation: CASSLEPGGLKNIQYF.

The rearrangement uses TRBV5-6 and TRBJ1-4; D call uncertain. Germline values: CDR1 SGHDT, CDR2 YYEEEE. Deletions cut 0 bases from V and 3 bases from J, with 9 bases between. This CDR3 spans 15 amino acids. The CDR3 DNA reads TGTGCCAGCAGCTTGGGAATTGGAGCTAATGAAAAACTGTTTTTT. Amino acids: CASSLGIGANEKLFF.